This entry features one T cell receptor beta chain sequence. These data are taken from a study of control samples from healthy donors and cancer patients. Looked up from germline, CDR1 is SGHNT and CDR2 is YENEEA. The length of the CDR3 is 13 residues. V was trimmed by 2 bases and J by 5 bases, leaving 10 bases between them. The table came from immunoSEQ multiplex PCR; TCRdb's copy has only in-frame clones and leaves some out. Of roughly 88,000 clones listed, 70% to 90% were seen once; the top ten hold 15% to 20%. This TCR derives from a man under 40 in good health. The sample consisted of blood. The V and J genes are TRBV11-3 and TRBJ2-7; no reliable D call. In DNA, the CDR3 is TGTGCCAGCAGCTTACGTGCTACAGACGAGCAGTACTTC. Amino acids: CASSLRATDEQYF.